What follows are 21 T cell receptor beta chains derived from one specimen sequenced in a study of PD-L1 blockade in urothelial cancer. Libraries were prepared by immunoSEQ multiplex PCR; TCRdb keeps only in-frame clonotypes and omits some of them. The sample holds about 76,000 clones; 80% to 85% are singletons and the top ten take approximately 5%. The sequencing here drew on PBMCs, taken around atezolizumab (anti-PD-L1) treatment. The receptors were sampled from a man in his 70s with urothelial cancer.

The V call is TRBV7-9, the J call TRBJ1-3, with D hard to call. There are 13 residues in the CDR3. CDR1 is SEHNR and CDR2 is FQNEAQ in the germline V gene (reference sequence). With 5 bases removed from V and 5 bases from J, the gap between germline ends came to 10 bases. Here the CDR3 reads CASSPGARNTIYF. In DNA form, the CDR3 reads TGTGCCAGCAGCCCCGGAGCCAGAAACACCATATATTTT.

The chain uses TRBV18 and TRBJ2-3, with D possibly TRBD2 on 5 matching bases. Germline V gene sequence: CDR1 KGHSH, CDR2 LQKENI. Trimming pared 3 bases from V and 4 bases from J, leaving 14 bases between. This CDR3 is 15 amino acids long. The DNA for the CDR3 is TGTGCCAGCTCACCGCCGGACTCCGCCCCAGATACGCAGTATTTT. Protein: CASSPPDSAPDTQYF.

The J gene is TRBJ2-6, the V gene TRBV7-9; D is ambiguous. The CDR3 length is 15 residues. V was shortened by 3 bases and J by 3 bases, with 9 bases between the two germline ends. In germline, CDR1 is SEHNR, CDR2 FQNEAQ (reference sequence). The CDR3 bases are TGTGCCAGCAGCTTCACAGCAGGTGGGGCCAACGTCCTGACTTTC. The encoded protein is CASSFTAGGANVLTF.

This clone was detected once. For the CDR3, the DNA is TGTGCCAGCAGCTCACCGACAGGGATCAATACCTACGAGCAGTACTTC. Residues: CASSSPTGINTYEQYF. The chain employs TRBV6-6 and TRBJ2-7; 7 bases map to TRBD1. Per germline, CDR1 MNHNY and CDR2 SVGAGI (reference sequence). The CDR3 is 16 amino acids. With 6 bases clipped from V and 2 bases from J, the junction kept 13 bases outside the gene matches.

V gene TRBV2 combines with J gene TRBJ2-7; 9 bases map to TRBD2. This CDR3 contains 15 residues. The germline CDR1 and CDR2 sequences are SNHLY and FYNNEI. V trimming: 7 bases; J trimming: 3 bases; junction bases outside the gene matches: 10. CDR3 in DNA: TGTGCCAGCATGCCTGCGAGCGGGAGGCACTACGAGCAGTACTTC. Translating gives CASMPASGRHYEQYF.

The V gene is TRBV15, the J gene TRBJ2-3, with 9 nucleotides matching TRBD1. Germline V gene data show CDR1 as LNHNV and CDR2 as YYDKDF (reference sequence). CDR3 length equals 16 residues. Trimming at V came to 3 bases and at J to 3 bases, leaving 7 bases not matched to a gene. The CDR3 region is CATSRGAGQGTDTQYF. Written as DNA, the CDR3 is TGTGCCACCAGCAGGGGGGCCGGACAGGGGACAGATACGCAGTATTTT.

Only a few counts were recorded for this clone. The chain carries TRBV18 and TRBJ1-2; 7 nucleotides align to TRBD1. This CDR3 spans 14 amino acids. Trimming at V came to 2 bases and at J to 7 bases, leaving 7 bases not matched to a gene. Germline V gene sequence: CDR1 KGHSH, CDR2 LQKENI. Written as DNA, the CDR3 is TGTGCCAGCTCACCAGAGGGGGCGACGGGTGGCTACACCTTC. Its protein is CASSPEGATGGYTF. Supplemented by reference TRBV18 and TRBJ1-2, the full variable domain reads NAGVMQNPRHLVRRRGQEARLRCSPMKGHSHVYWYRQLPEEGLKFMVYLQKENIIDESGMPKERFSAEFPKEGPSILRIQQVVRGDSAAYFCASSPEGATGGYTFGSGTRLTVV.

The chain couples TRBV29-1 to TRBJ2-3; perhaps TRBD2 as D (5 bases). Germline V gene data show CDR1 as SQVTM and CDR2 as ANQGSEA. V was shortened by 4 bases and J by 1 base, with 18 bases between the two germline ends. The CDR3 extends over 16 amino acids. As DNA, the CDR3 is TGCAGCGTTGCCAGGATAACTGGGGAGCGCACAGATACGCAGTATTTT. Translating it yields CSVARITGERTDTQYF.

The rearrangement links TRBV11-1 to TRBJ2-3, with D perhaps matching TRBD2 (6 bases). CDR1 and CDR2 (germline): SGHAT, FQDESV (reference sequence). The CDR3 extends over 14 amino acids. Trimming stripped 5 bases from V and 4 bases from J, with 13 bases between. The CDR3 here is CASSGAGMADTQYF. Written as DNA, the CDR3 is TGTGCCAGCAGCGGGGCGGGAATGGCAGATACGCAGTATTTT.

This chain connects TRBV7-3 to TRBJ2-2, with D possibly being TRBD1 (6 bases). CDR3 length equals 13 residues. Deletions cut 5 bases from V and 6 bases from J, with 10 bases between. Looked up from germline, CDR1 is SGHTA and CDR2 is FQGTGA. CDR3 protein: CASSPQGPGELFF. The CDR3 bases are TGTGCCAGCAGCCCTCAGGGGCCCGGGGAGCTGTTTTTT.

The V call is TRBV27, the J call TRBJ2-5, with no clear D. The CDR3 has 13 amino acids. V lost 6 bases and J lost 3, with 11 bases in between. CDR1 is MNHEY, CDR2 SMNVEV, per germline (reference sequence). In DNA form, the CDR3 reads TGTGCCAGCAGCCTCAGGTGGGAAGAGACCCAGTACTTC. Protein sequence: CASSLRWEETQYF.

The genes are TRBV6-1 and TRBJ2-2, with 7 nucleotides matching TRBD1. The CDR3 contains 15 residues. V was pared by 1 base and J by 5 bases, with 4 bases of the junction left unmatched. Germline loops: CDR1 MNHNS, CDR2 SASEGT. The CDR3, as DNA: TGTGCCAGCAGTGAAGTGGACAGGACGACCGGGGAGCTGTTTTTT. Its protein is CASSEVDRTTGELFF.

The chain carries TRBV9 and TRBJ2-4; D remains ambiguous. CDR1 is SGDLS and CDR2 is YYNGEE in the germline V gene. The CDR3 is 14 residues long. V shed 3 bases and J shed 1 base, with 8 bases lying between them. Written as DNA, the CDR3 is TGTGCCAGCAGCGCGACACCCGCCAAAAACATTCAGTACTTC. Translation: CASSATPAKNIQYF.

The CDR3 region is CASRSAGYQAFF. CDR3 coding DNA: TGTGCCAGCAGATCGGCAGGGTATCAAGCTTTCTTT. The chain combines TRBV28 with TRBJ1-1, with D possibly being TRBD1 (5 bases). This CDR3 is built from 12 residues. Germline-derived CDR1 and CDR2 are MDHEN and SYDVKM. Trimming removed 6 bases from V and 9 bases from J, with 14 bases in between.

The CDR3 DNA is TGTGCCAGCAGTTTCCGGACAGGTTTGAACACTGAAGCTTTCTTT. It yields the protein CASSFRTGLNTEAFF. The V gene is TRBV27, the J gene TRBJ1-1; 7 bases are shared with TRBD1. V lost 3 bases, J lost 0 bases, and 4 bases stayed unmatched. Germline loops: CDR1 MNHEY, CDR2 SMNVEV (reference sequence). The CDR3 is 15 residues long.

This clone has a handful of counts. The chain has TRBV28 and TRBJ2-7; 8 bases agree with TRBD1. The V segment lost 2 bases and the J segment 0 bases; nucleotides outside the gene matches: 3. CDR3 length equals 15 residues. The germline V gene encodes CDR1 MDHEN and CDR2 SYDVKM. Here the CDR3 DNA reads TGTGCCAGCAGTTTACCACAGGGGGGCTCCTACGAGCAGTACTTC. This sequence encodes CASSLPQGGSYEQYF.

The chain recombines TRBV21-1 with TRBJ2-7; TRBD2 reflects the table's D call only, with no check against the DNA. TRBV21-1 is recorded as a pseudogene. The length of the CDR3 is 19 residues. CDR3 sequence reads: CASSTPTSGRARGDYEQYF. The CDR3 DNA follows: TGTGCCAGCAGCACACCGACTAGCGGGAGGGCCCGGGGCGACTACGAGCAGTACTTC.

The chain employs TRBV7-9 and TRBJ2-7; 10 nucleotides match TRBD2. The germline CDR1 and CDR2 sequences are SEHNR and FQNEAQ (reference sequence). The V and J ends lost 5 bases and 5 bases, in that order; junction bases with no gene match: 9. The CDR3 sequence is 15 residues long. CDR3 bases: TGTGCCAGCAGCCTTCGGCTAGCGGGAGTTGACGAGCAGTACTTC. Translated: CASSLRLAGVDEQYF.

The J gene is TRBJ2-1, the V gene TRBV27, with 7 bases aligning to TRBD1. The J segment lost 10 bases and the V segment lost 6 bases, leaving 6 bases of the junction unmatched. Germline V lookup: CDR1 MNHEY, CDR2 SMNVEV (reference sequence). The CDR3 covers 12 residues. The CDR3 DNA reads TGTGCCAGCAGGCCATTACAGGGGGAGCAGTTCTTC. Amino acids: CASRPLQGEQFF.

The gene calls are TRBV11-2 and TRBJ2-7; possibly TRBD2 for D (6 bases). Germline V gives CDR1 SGHAT, CDR2 FQNNGV. The CDR3 sequence is 13 residues long. Trimming left V 1 base short and J 3 bases short, with 7 bases between. CDR3 protein: CASSLGGVYEQYF. In DNA form, the CDR3 reads TGTGCCAGCAGCTTAGGGGGGGTCTACGAGCAGTACTTC.

The chain links TRBV28 to TRBJ2-1; 8 bases align to TRBD2. V lost 8 bases to trimming and J lost 7 bases; unmatched junction nucleotides: 10. CDR1 and CDR2 (germline): MDHEN, SYDVKM. CDR3 length: 14 residues. For the CDR3, the DNA is TGTGCCAGCTACAAAGCGGGGGCCCTGAATGAGCAGTTCTTC. Its protein product is CASYKAGALNEQFF.